These 7 T cell receptor beta chains were sequenced from one sample in a study of cytomegalovirus exposure and HLA in healthy donors. PCR amplification relied on 60 Vbeta primers (plus 13 Jbeta primers). Here immunoSEQ multiplex PCR was the method, and the copy in TCRdb shows in-frame clones only, minus some. The sample contains around 200,000 clones, roughly 84% of which appear only once. Input material: PBMCs. Every receptor here comes from a man aged 45-65 years in good health and CMV-seronegative.

The rearrangement uses TRBV4-1 and TRBJ2-1; TRBD1 matches 7 bases. This CDR3 spans 16 amino acids. Germline V gives CDR1 MGHRA, CDR2 YSYEKL. Trimming cost V 4 bases and J 4 bases; bases outside gene matches: 10. The CDR3 nucleotides are TGCGCCAGCAGCCTGTTGGGAACAGGGGCATACAATGAGCAGTTCTTC. Residues: CASSLLGTGAYNEQFF.

This chain links TRBV30 with TRBJ2-7, with 9 bases lining up with TRBD1. Germline loops: CDR1 GTSNPN, CDR2 SVGIG (reference sequence). The CDR3 loop spans 15 amino acids. Trimming at V came to 3 bases and at J to 0 bases, leaving 6 bases not matched to a gene. CDR3 nucleotide sequence: TGTGCCTGGAGGAGGGAGGACAGGGGCTCCTACGAGCAGTACTTC. It yields the protein CAWRREDRGSYEQYF.

This clone was found a few times. This chain connects TRBV18 to TRBJ2-3, with 9 positions matching TRBD2. Germline lookup yields CDR1 KGHSH and CDR2 LQKENI. The CDR3 contains 15 residues. The V gene end was trimmed by 4 bases and the J gene end by 5 bases; junction bases not matched to a gene: 7. The DNA for the CDR3 is TGTGCCAGCTCACTCGTAGCGGGAGATATAGATACGCAGTATTTT. It specifies CASSLVAGDIDTQYF.

The chain is built from TRBV5-1 and TRBJ1-1; 11 nucleotides agree with TRBD1. The V segment lost 2 bases and the J segment 6 bases; nucleotides outside the gene matches: 6. The CDR3 consists of 15 residues. Germline CDR1 is SGHRS and CDR2 is YFSETQ. The CDR3, as DNA: TGCGCCAGCAGCTTTGCGGGACAGGGGGTCCCTGAAGCTTTCTTT. Its translation: CASSFAGQGVPEAFF.

This clone was found a few times. J is TRBJ2-1 and V is TRBV28; D unclear. V shed 2 bases and J shed 9 bases, with 8 bases lying between them. Germline-derived CDR1 and CDR2 are MDHEN and SYDVKM. The CDR3 covers 12 residues. In nucleotides, the CDR3 is TGTGCCAGCAGTTTACCCCCGGTTGAGCAGTTCTTC. It encodes CASSLPPVEQFF.

The chain recombines TRBV30 with TRBJ2-7; 12 bases agree with TRBD2. The CDR3 is 14 amino acids. With 5 bases clipped from V and 6 bases from J, the junction kept 8 bases outside the gene matches. CDR1 and CDR2 (germline): GTSNPN, SVGIG (reference sequence). CDR3 in amino acids: CAWASGRAPREQYF. Here the CDR3 DNA reads TGTGCCTGGGCTAGCGGGAGGGCCCCTCGCGAGCAGTACTTC. The whole variable domain, remainder taken from reference TRBV30 and TRBJ2-7, is SQTIHQWPATLVQPVGSPLSLECTVEGTSNPNLYWYRQAAGRGLQLLFYSVGIGQISSEVPQNLSASRPQDRQFILSSKKLLLSDSGFYLCAWASGRAPREQYFGPGTRLTVT.

The rearrangement links TRBV19 to TRBJ2-3, with a tentative D call TRBD2 (5 bases). This CDR3 has 13 amino acids. V lost 8 bases and J lost 3, with 12 bases in between. Germline-derived CDR1 and CDR2 are LNHDA and SQIVND (reference sequence). As DNA, the CDR3 is TGTGCCAGTTCTCGCGGGCAGACAGATACGCAGTATTTT. Residues: CASSRGQTDTQYF.